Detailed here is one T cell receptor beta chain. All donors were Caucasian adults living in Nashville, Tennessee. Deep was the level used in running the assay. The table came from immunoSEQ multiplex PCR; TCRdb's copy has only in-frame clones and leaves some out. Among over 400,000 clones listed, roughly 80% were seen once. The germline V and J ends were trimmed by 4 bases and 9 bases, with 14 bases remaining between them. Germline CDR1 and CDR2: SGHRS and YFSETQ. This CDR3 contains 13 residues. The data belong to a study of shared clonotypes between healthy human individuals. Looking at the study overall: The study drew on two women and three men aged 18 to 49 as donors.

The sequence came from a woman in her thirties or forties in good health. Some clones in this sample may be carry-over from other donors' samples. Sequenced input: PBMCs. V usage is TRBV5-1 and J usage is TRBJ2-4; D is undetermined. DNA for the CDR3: TGCGCCAGCAGCCTAGGGAACCCCCCCATTCAGTACTTC. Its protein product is CASSLGNPPIQYF.